The entry below gives a single TCR beta chain sequence along with its context. Its antigen is unknown. Per-base quality was not reported, and no clone a single base away is much larger than it. The cohort comprised some 730 healthy bone marrow donors. At the time of sampling, every cohort member was nominally healthy, though immune exposures that went unrecorded were likely present. The donor was CMV seropositive and belonged to the group of 270 or so seropositive cohort members. A peripheral blood sample was collected from each donor, and TCR beta sequencing was performed on peripheral blood mononuclear cells. The Qiagen DNeasy Blood Extraction Kit was used to extract genomic DNA from the blood cell samples. This specimen comes from a study of cytomegalovirus exposure and HLA in healthy donors (dated by TCRdb to the late 2010s). Describing the broader study: An earlier analysis of approximately 640 of the donors reported about 250 Gb of sequence data and some 120 million unique TCR beta sequences from 150 million to 200 million T cells. Every repertoire in the discovery cohort had been generated on one and the same sequencing platform. The study profiled the T cell repertoires of under 850 subjects by immunosequencing and related them to cytomegalovirus serostatus. Because of strong linkage in the cohort, roughly five DR-DQ haplotypes were treated as single units for association and clustering. Of the 300 to 450 genotyped donors, approximately 82% fell in the genetic ancestry cluster associated with self-reported Caucasian donors. In a later analysis, previously published TCR beta repertoires from 666 donors were re-analyzed and high-resolution HLA genotyping was added so that TCR occurrence patterns could be studied. To predict cytomegalovirus infection status, the study combined high-throughput TCR immunosequencing, statistical association of individual TCRs with disease status, and machine learning. The later analysis used no new phenotypic data to find candidate immune exposures, relying instead on TCR beta sequences and their occurrence across donors. On average, 235,054 unique TCR beta nucleotide sequences were sequenced per donor among some 430 genotyped donors of the cohort, with 15% to 20% of those sequences being non-productive. In addition to the first cohort of around 670 subjects, a separate validation cohort of approximately 130 different subjects was used. The number of donors typed differed by locus, with about 629-630 for A, B, C, DRB1 and DQB1, around 500 for DQA1, over 600 for DPA1, and roughly 450 for DPB1. An earlier analysis of several hundred of the donors applied high-throughput TCR beta sequencing to assess whether each TCR beta V gene segment acted as functional or pseudogenic. Genome-wide SNP genotypes for about 60% of the roughly 700 donors were used in a later genetic analysis, which treated that subset as a discovery cohort. Donor age, sex, ethnicity and CMV serostatus were collected together with the repertoire data. The study aimed to test whether signatures of past pathogen exposure could be identified by cataloging public T cell receptors. An early release covering more than 500 HLA-typed donors comprised about 310 gigabases of sequencing data and tens of millions of unique TCR sequences. Class I and class II HLA loci were covered by the typing at four-digit resolution. Findings and caveats that apply to the study as a whole: Because counts were too low, 15 to 20 rarely observed V segments, including chromosome 9 orphons, were excluded from the earlier analysis of 587 of the donors. In a later analysis, 15,000 to 20,000 TCR beta sequences were associated with specific HLA alleles at a false discovery rate of 0.05. The classifier was reported to diagnose cytomegalovirus status with high specificity and sensitivity in both the original cohort and the validation cohort. Because some donors lacked HLA typing at each locus, the association tests relied only on the typed subset. A later analysis found that HLA-associated TCR beta chains were more clonally expanded and had lower generation probabilities than equally common non-associated chains. The study gave a list of some 150 TCR beta chains associated with cytomegalovirus. According to a later analysis, TCR association rates differed among HLA loci, with DRB1 alleles showing the most associated TCRs and HLA-C alleles showing the fewest. A cluster of highly shared sequence variants was judged likely to be a technical artifact of the sequencing pipeline. Sequencing depth was assumed to be roughly uniform across donors in the presence/absence analyses, though that assumption may not hold. An earlier analysis of approximately 590 of the donors showed that most TCR beta V segments appeared in productive rearrangements either about 87% or about 30% of the time, which broadly matched IMGT annotations. The only immune exposure information available for the cohort was CMV serostatus. Several of the top co-occurrence clusters appeared to be linked to parvovirus B19, influenza, CMV and Epstein-Barr virus, according to a later analysis. When HLA alleles, especially DR and DQ, strongly co-occurred, TCR associations were difficult to assign to individual alleles. A later genetic analysis reported fewer N-insertions in productive TCRs among donors in an Asian-associated ancestry cluster than the roughly 650-donor mean. In vitro tests confirmed that three of the cytomegalovirus-associated TCR beta chains recognize cytomegalovirus antigens. While some public TCRs were present in many individuals, most TCR sequences turned up only very rarely across donors. The cohort was sequenced for TCR beta chains only, and without alpha or paired-chain data the features that could be detected were limited. Some IMGT-functional V segments, including TRBV6-2 and TRBV6-3, could not be told apart with the 87-base-pair reads, so those segments were excluded. The authors suggested that the approach could potentially be generalized to other disease states and immunological phenotypes. Linkage disequilibrium might explain the correlated functional status among segregating V segments, but an unknown experimental factor could not be excluded. According to a later analysis, most CMV-associated TCR beta chains appeared to be HLA-restricted, and the HLA associations seemed to be driven largely by CMV exposure. A further reported finding was that TCR beta sequences accurately predicted the HLA-A and HLA-B alleles for most subjects in the first cohort. A later genetic analysis associated a missense DCLRE1C variant with V-gene and J-gene trimming of TCR beta chains, and an independent cohort replicated the association.

Libraries were constructed by the immunoSEQ multiplex PCR assay. A mixture of 60 forward primers for TCR Vbeta segments and 13 reverse primers for TCR Jbeta segments was used in the multiplex PCR. Amplification of the CDR3 region of rearranged TCR beta genes was performed with a multiplex PCR assay on genomic DNA. Amplified TCR beta libraries were sequenced as 87-base-pair reads on the Illumina HiSeq System. The paper's data handling went like this. In a later analysis, some 80 million unique TCR beta chains were counted across the roughly 700 repertoires, and roughly 11 million of these chains were shared by at least two donors. Raw reads were error-corrected and collapsed into unique sequences with a nearest-neighbor algorithm that merged closely related sequences to remove PCR and sequencing errors. V, D and J gene segments were assigned by aligning CDR3 sequences to IMGT reference sequences. For a sequence to be retained, a match of at least six nucleotides was required to both a V gene segment and a J gene segment. A rearrangement counted as productive if the CDR3 had no stop codons and remained in frame with V and J, and every other rearrangement counted as non-productive. Following IMGT convention, CDR3 was defined as the stretch from the second conserved V-encoded cysteine to the conserved J-encoded phenylalanine. The earlier analysis of 500 to 750 of the donors excluded any sequence lacking an unambiguous match to a single V gene segment. In an earlier analysis of approximately 590 of the donors, V segments were called functional above 56.7% productive rearrangements and were called segregating when the between-donor standard deviation exceeded 5%. A statistical classification framework was built to diagnose cytomegalovirus status from the catalog of TCR beta chain sequences. V and J gene assignment, in a later analysis, came from comparing TCR nucleotide sequences with IMGT/GENE-DB human TR gene sequences. Using the TCRdist pipeline, a later analysis assigned CDR3 sequences along with most-parsimonious VDJ recombination scenarios. A later analysis defined each TCR beta chain by its CDR3 amino acid sequence plus V-gene family, and excluded reads lacking a unique V-gene family. In a later analysis, 500 to 700 highly shared, low-generation-probability nucleotide sequences were removed to address suspected cross-contamination and a sequencing artifact. In a later analysis, a clonal expansion index for each public chain was calculated from normalized within-repertoire ranks of inferred template counts. A later analysis computed generation probabilities with a VDJ recombination model fitted to out-of-frame rearrangements, and checked the results against IGoR. In a later analysis, TCR-TCR, TCR-HLA and TCR-CMV co-occurrence was scored with hypergeometric tests, and a repertoire-size bias correction was applied to TCR pairs. In a later analysis, false discovery rates were estimated by permuting HLA or CMV assignments 20 times. In a later analysis, co-occurring TCRs were grouped with DBSCAN, and TCRdist sequence similarity was added when clustering was performed within HLA-allele-positive subsets. Co-occurrence clustering excluded repertoires with fewer than 30,000 or more than 120,000 public chains, plus five with anomalous nucleotide sharing. As stored in TCRdb, this immuneACCESS dataset retains in-frame rearrangements with V and J assigned. A fraction of the clones does not appear; measured against another copy, unresolved V genes explain less than half of the discrepancy, and the remainder lacks a known reason. V, J and clone size were drawn from that table, and D and trimming were deduced from the DNA. The sample includes about 160,000 clones, with 70% to 75% observed a single time. About 4.3% of the sample belongs to the ten largest clones.

The V and J ends are trimmed by 3 bases and 2 bases, leaving 6 bases between them. Reading from cysteine to phenylalanine, the CDR3 counts 13 amino acids. Here the CDR3 DNA is all that survives: 39 bases in frame from base 1. As encoded in the germline V gene, CDR1 is MDHEN while CDR2 is SYDVKM. The rearrangement joined TRBV28 to TRBJ2-3; no D gene call is confident. The source is a man aged 18 to 29 in good health and CMV-seropositive. The specimen sequenced was PBMCs. This receptor has the CDR3 CASSLLATDTQYF. The sequenced DNA: TGTGCCAGCAGTTTGTTGGCCACAGATACGCAGTATTTT.